This section outlines one T cell receptor beta chain sequence together with its context. Its antigen remains unidentified. CDR1 and CDR2 from the germline V gene are MDHEN and SYDVKM. The CDR3 loop spans 14 amino acids. J gave up 6 bases and V 0 bases, and 4 bases lay outside the gene matches. The table came from immunoSEQ multiplex PCR; TCRdb's copy has only in-frame clones and leaves some out. This sample yields approximately 82,000 clones, of which almost 85% are seen a single time; under 2.5% belongs to the top ten. Time point of the sample: week 23, last vaccination. Every vaccine dose comprised 300 ug of mutant IDH1 20-mer peptide plus topical imiquimod. This sample was included in a study of a mutant IDH1 vaccine in newly diagnosed glioma. At the level of the study: Administration of eight vaccinations to patients took place in weeks 1, 3, 5, 7, 11, 15, 19, 23. Vaccination started 4-6 weeks after radiotherapy alone, or with temozolomide cycles. Previous care, which was radiotherapy, temozolomide, or both, most often involved both.

Study findings and constraints: Among all patients, vaccine-induced immune responses occurred in about 93%.

The sequenced sample was PBMCs, obtained from a glioma patient whose treatment included an IDH1 peptide vaccine. The V gene is TRBV28, the J gene TRBJ1-2; 7 positions agree with TRBD1. This TCR was sampled from a young man with glioma. Some clones in this sample may be carry-over from other donors' samples. Here the CDR3 DNA reads TGTGCCAGCAGTTTATGGCAGGGGGAGAATGGCTACACCTTC. Translated: CASSLWQGENGYTF.